One and the same sample provided the 22 T cell receptor beta chains below, sequenced in a study of shared clonotypes between healthy human individuals. Assay used: immunoSEQ multiplex PCR; TCRdb lists only in-frame clones, some missing. Among fewer than 3 million clones listed, under 95% were seen once. Sequencing was done on a sample of naive CD4+ T cells from PBMCs. The subset denotes: CD45RA+ positively selected. These receptors all come from a man aged 18-30 years in good health. Some clones in this sample may be carry-over from other donors' samples.

V gene TRBV5-4 combines with J gene TRBJ2-3; TRBD2 aligns across 8 bases. The germline V gene encodes CDR1 SGHNT and CDR2 YYREEE (reference sequence). This CDR3 comprises 17 residues. J was trimmed by 4 bases and V by 2 bases; bases with no gene match: 12. As DNA, the CDR3 is TGTGCCAGCAGCTTAGGTATAGCGGGATCTAGTGCAGATACGCAGTATTTT. It yields the protein CASSLGIAGSSADTQYF.

This chain's CDR3 is CASSPFGLAYNEQFF. The CDR3 coding sequence is TGTGCCAGCAGCCCCTTCGGGCTGGCCTACAATGAGCAGTTCTTC. The J gene is TRBJ2-1, the V gene TRBV6-5; the D is unclear. The CDR3 is 15 amino acids. Looked up from germline, CDR1 is MNHEY and CDR2 is SVGAGI. V dropped 6 bases and J dropped 2 bases, with 14 bases sitting between them.

The chain couples TRBV28 to TRBJ1-2; maybe TRBD1 (6 bases). The CDR3 spans 18 residues. V lost 5 bases and J lost 4, with 26 bases in between. The germline V gene encodes CDR1 MDHEN and CDR2 SYDVKM. DNA of the CDR3: TGTGCCAGCAGTCTCGGGAGAGGGGGGCCACGAGAAAGCTATGGCTACACCTTC. As protein: CASSLGRGGPRESYGYTF.

This chain's CDR3 is CASSEPTTDTQYF. The CDR3 DNA reads as TGCGCCAGCAGTGAGCCGACCACAGATACGCAGTATTTT. The chain employs TRBV10-1 and TRBJ2-3; D unresolved. Trimming left V 2 bases short and J 2 bases short, with 5 bases between. CDR1 and CDR2 from the germline V gene are WNHNN and SYGVQD (reference sequence). The CDR3 extends over 13 amino acids.

The chain employs TRBV7-2 and TRBJ1-3; D not certain. Trimming removed 5 bases at V and 0 bases at J, with 11 bases between. Germline V gene sequence: CDR1 SGHTA, CDR2 FQGNSA. The CDR3 spans 15 residues. DNA of the CDR3: TGTGCCAGCAGCATACCTCCGAACTCTGGAAACACCATATATTTT. Residues: CASSIPPNSGNTIYF.

The chain has TRBV6-5 and TRBJ2-7; 9 bases line up with TRBD1. The CDR3 runs to 15 residues. CDR1 MNHEY and CDR2 SVGAGI come from the germline V gene. V gave up 7 bases and J gave up 3 bases; unmatched junction bases: 10. The CDR3 here is CASTPRGDRVYEQYF. CDR3 DNA sequence: TGTGCCAGCACCCCGAGGGGGGACAGGGTCTACGAGCAGTACTTC.

The CDR3 is CASSEAPGTPWGYTF. CDR3 bases: TGTGCCAGCAGTGAAGCGCCAGGGACTCCTTGGGGCTACACCTTC. This sequence joins TRBV6-1 and TRBJ1-2, with D maybe TRBD1 (5 bases). V lost 0 bases and J 8 bases, leaving 16 bases between the germline ends. CDR1 MNHNS and CDR2 SASEGT come from the germline V gene. This CDR3 region has 15 residues.

The chain is built from TRBV7-2 and TRBJ2-2; D is ambiguous. The germline gives CDR1 SGHTA, CDR2 FQGNSA. V lost 1 base and J lost 5, with 8 bases in between. The CDR3 is made up of 14 amino acids. In DNA form, the CDR3 reads TGTGCCAGCAGCTTAGGTCTTTCGACCGGGGAGCTGTTTTTT. The encoded protein is CASSLGLSTGELFF.

V usage is TRBV6-1 and J usage is TRBJ1-5, with 8 nucleotides matching TRBD1. This CDR3 region has 16 residues. In germline, CDR1 is MNHNS, CDR2 SASEGT. V dropped 2 bases and J dropped 4; count of bases not matched to a gene: 7. CDR3 in amino acids: CASSESRNRGNQPQHF. CDR3 DNA sequence: TGTGCCAGCAGTGAAAGTAGGAACAGGGGGAATCAGCCCCAGCATTTT.

This CDR3 reads CASSSAGAAEEKLFF. Here the CDR3 DNA reads TGTGCCAGCAGCTCGGCGGGCGCGGCGGAGGAAAAACTGTTTTTT. The rearrangement uses TRBV5-4 and TRBJ1-4; D gene uncertain. CDR3 size: 15 residues. Looked up from germline, CDR1 is SGHNT and CDR2 is YYREEE (reference sequence). Trimming removed 3 bases from V and 8 bases from J, with 17 bases in between.

The chain joins TRBV29-1 to TRBJ2-4; TRBD2 agrees at 8 bases. The CDR3 has 13 amino acids. Germline CDR1 is SQVTM and CDR2 is ANQGSEA. CDR3 nucleotides: TGCAGTGCGGGGGGCCTAGCCAAAAACATTCAGTACTTC. Protein sequence: CSAGGLAKNIQYF.

The V and J genes are TRBV28 and TRBJ1-1, with D perhaps TRBD1 (6 bases). Trimming took 2 bases from V and 6 from J, leaving 13 bases between them. The CDR3 is made up of 14 amino acids. Germline V lookup: CDR1 MDHEN, CDR2 SYDVKM. CDR3 sequence (DNA): TGTGCCAGCAGTTTACTACAGGGTTGGGCTGAAGCTTTCTTT. Its protein is CASSLLQGWAEAFF.

This chain links TRBV15 with TRBJ2-1; 7 positions agree with TRBD2. CDR3 length: 14 amino acids. J lost 7 bases, V lost 0 bases, and 3 bases had no gene match. Germline loops: CDR1 LNHNV, CDR2 YYDKDF (reference sequence). The CDR3 nucleotides read TGTGCCACCAGCAGAGACGGGAGGAGTAATGAGCAGTTCTTC. Its translation: CATSRDGRSNEQFF. The variable domain in full, with the rest retrieved from reference TRBV15 and TRBJ2-1, is DAMVIQNPRYQVTQFGKPVTLSCSQTLNHNVMYWYQQKSSQAPKLLFHYYDKDFNNEADTPDNFQSRRPNTSFCFLDIRSPGLGDTAMYLCATSRDGRSNEQFFGPGTRLTVL.

V is TRBV27 and J is TRBJ2-7; D gene ambiguous. Trimming took 2 bases from V and 0 from J, leaving 8 bases between them. The CDR3 has 14 residues. Looked up from germline, CDR1 is MNHEY and CDR2 is SMNVEV (reference sequence). This CDR3 is CASSLAVSSYEQYF. DNA of the CDR3: TGTGCCAGCAGTTTAGCAGTAAGCTCCTACGAGCAGTACTTC.

Of note for this clone: Other DNA sequences in the sample encode the same CDR3. The gene calls are TRBV18 and TRBJ1-1; the D gene is possibly TRBD1 (5 bases). V was clipped by 6 bases and J by 5 bases, with 13 bases between them. Germline V lookup: CDR1 KGHSH, CDR2 LQKENI. The CDR3 totals 13 residues. The CDR3 sequence: CASSPQGYTEAFF. DNA for the CDR3: TGTGCCAGCTCCCCCCAGGGTTATACTGAAGCTTTCTTT.

V and J are TRBV5-6 and TRBJ1-5; D is possibly TRBD1 (5 bases). The CDR3 spans 14 residues. Germline CDR1 is SGHDT and CDR2 is YYEEEE. Trimming cost V 1 base and J 4 bases, with 9 bases left between them. The CDR3 spells CASSLLGANQPQHF. DNA for the CDR3: TGTGCCAGCAGCTTGCTAGGGGCGAATCAGCCCCAGCATTTT.

The V gene is TRBV4-1, the J gene TRBJ1-4, with D perhaps TRBD1 (5 bases). Trimming took off 4 bases at V and 8 bases at J, with 17 bases between the two ends. The CDR3 totals 15 residues. From germline, CDR1 is MGHRA and CDR2 YSYEKL. The CDR3 DNA sequence: TGCGCCAGCAGCCGGTGGGCAGGGAAAGGCGAAAAACTGTTTTTT. This encodes CASSRWAGKGEKLFF.

The chain couples TRBV5-6 to TRBJ2-1; perhaps TRBD2 as D (6 bases). The V end lost 2 bases, the J end lost 9 bases, and 12 bases lay between the germline ends. Germline CDR1 and CDR2: SGHDT and YYEEEE. This CDR3 has 13 amino acids. The CDR3 bases are TGTGCCAGCAGCTTCGGGGTGGAGGGTGAGCAGTTCTTC. Its translation: CASSFGVEGEQFF. Supplemented by reference TRBV5-6 and TRBJ2-1, the full variable domain reads DAGVTQSPTHLIKTRGQQVTLRCSPKSGHDTVSWYQQALGQGPQFIFQYYEEEERQRGNFPDRFSGHQFPNYSSELNVNALLLGDSALYLCASSFGVEGEQFFGPGTRLTVL.

This chain links TRBV28 with TRBJ2-3; D is perhaps TRBD1 or TRBD2 (5 bases each). The germline V and J ends were trimmed by 4 bases and 1 base, with 12 bases remaining between them. Germline V gene lookup returns CDR1 MDHEN and CDR2 SYDVKM. The CDR3 runs 15 residues. For the CDR3, the DNA is TGTGCCAGCAGTTATGAGGGGCCAGGCACAGATACGCAGTATTTT. It encodes CASSYEGPGTDTQYF.

This rearrangement joins TRBV18 to TRBJ2-4; D call uncertain. The CDR3 covers 14 residues. CDR1 is KGHSH, CDR2 LQKENI, per germline. Trimming took 3 bases from V and 3 from J, leaving 9 bases between them. CDR3 in amino acids: CASSPAGNKNIQYF. The DNA of the CDR3 is TGTGCCAGCTCACCGGCCGGTAACAAAAACATTCAGTACTTC.

This rearrangement joins TRBV5-4 to TRBJ2-7, with 8 bases matching TRBD2. V was clipped by 4 bases and J by 7 bases; unmatched bases: 10. Germline CDR1 SGHNT, CDR2 YYREEE (reference sequence). This CDR3 is 14 amino acids long. This CDR3 reads CASSPGGPASEQYF. In DNA form, the CDR3 reads TGTGCCAGCAGCCCGGGGGGGCCAGCGTCGGAGCAGTACTTC.

This clone was detected only once. The chain uses TRBV7-2 and TRBJ2-3, with D uncertain. Germline CDR1 SGHTA, CDR2 FQGNSA. Trimming took 0 bases from V and 7 from J, leaving 14 bases between them. This CDR3 is 15 amino acids long. The DNA for the CDR3 is TGTGCCAGCAGCTTAGCGGCGCCATTGGGAAATACGCAGTATTTT. It translates to CASSLAAPLGNTQYF.